This TCR beta chain is from a study of shared clonotypes between healthy human individuals. Per the authors' pipeline: Junction-only immunoSEQ sequences carried no quality scores, so filtering differed. The method was immunoSEQ multiplex PCR; TCRdb's version includes in-frame clones alone and lacks a portion of them. V, J and clone size are taken as reported in that table, and D and trimming were inferred from the DNA itself. The profile shows some 1,400,000 clones, around 95% of them singletons. Trimming stripped 0 bases from V and 4 bases from J, with 10 bases between. The CDR3 loop spans 15 amino acids. Germline V gene sequence: CDR1 LNHNV, CDR2 YYDKDF (reference sequence).

V and J are TRBV15 and TRBJ2-1; D is unresolved. This sequence originates from a man aged 25 to 45 in good health. The sequenced sample consisted of naive CD4+ T cells sorted from blood. Subset of the sample: CD45RA+ positively selected. The CDR3 DNA follows: TGTGCCACCAGCAGAGAACGACAACCTTACAATGAGCAGTTCTTC. Protein sequence: CATSRERQPYNEQFF.